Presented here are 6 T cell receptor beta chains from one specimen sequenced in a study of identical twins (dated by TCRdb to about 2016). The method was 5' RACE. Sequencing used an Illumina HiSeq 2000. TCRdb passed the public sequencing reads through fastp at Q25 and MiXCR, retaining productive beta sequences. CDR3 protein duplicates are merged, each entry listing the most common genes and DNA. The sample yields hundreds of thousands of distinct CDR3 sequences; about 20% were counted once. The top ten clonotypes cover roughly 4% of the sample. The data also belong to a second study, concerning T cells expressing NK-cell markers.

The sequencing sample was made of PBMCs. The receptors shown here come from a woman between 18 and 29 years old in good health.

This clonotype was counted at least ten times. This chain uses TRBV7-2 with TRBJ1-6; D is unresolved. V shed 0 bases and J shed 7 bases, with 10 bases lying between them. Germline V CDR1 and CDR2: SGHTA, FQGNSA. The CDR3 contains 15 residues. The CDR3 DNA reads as TGTGCCAGCAGCTTAGCTCGTTCAGAAAATTCACCCCTCCACTTT. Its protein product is CASSLARSENSPLHF.

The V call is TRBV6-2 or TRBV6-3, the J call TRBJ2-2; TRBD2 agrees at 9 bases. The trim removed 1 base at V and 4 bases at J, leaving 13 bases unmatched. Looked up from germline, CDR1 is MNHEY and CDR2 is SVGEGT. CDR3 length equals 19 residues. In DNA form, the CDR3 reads TGTGCCAGCAGTTACTACGGACCGGGGCTAGCGGGGAGCACCGGGGAGCTGTTTTTT. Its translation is CASSYYGPGLAGSTGELFF.

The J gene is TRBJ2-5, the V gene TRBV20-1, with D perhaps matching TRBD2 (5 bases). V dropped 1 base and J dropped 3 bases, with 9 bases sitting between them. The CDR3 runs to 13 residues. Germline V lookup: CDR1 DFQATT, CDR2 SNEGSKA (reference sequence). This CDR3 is CSARGDGKETQYF. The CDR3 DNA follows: TGCAGTGCTAGAGGAGACGGGAAAGAGACCCAGTACTTC.

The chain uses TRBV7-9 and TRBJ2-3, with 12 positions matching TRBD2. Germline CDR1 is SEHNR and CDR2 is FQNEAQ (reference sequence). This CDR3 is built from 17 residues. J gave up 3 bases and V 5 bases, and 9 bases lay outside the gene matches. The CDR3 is CASSPNRLAGETDTQYF. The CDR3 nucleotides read TGTGCCAGCAGCCCCAATCGACTAGCGGGAGAAACAGATACGCAGTATTTT.

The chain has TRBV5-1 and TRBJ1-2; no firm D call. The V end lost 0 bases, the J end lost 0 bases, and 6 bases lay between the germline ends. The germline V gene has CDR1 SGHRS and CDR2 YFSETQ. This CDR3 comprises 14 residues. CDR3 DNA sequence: TGCGCCAGCAGCTTGGGAGACCCTAACTATGGCTACACCTTC. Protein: CASSLGDPNYGYTF.

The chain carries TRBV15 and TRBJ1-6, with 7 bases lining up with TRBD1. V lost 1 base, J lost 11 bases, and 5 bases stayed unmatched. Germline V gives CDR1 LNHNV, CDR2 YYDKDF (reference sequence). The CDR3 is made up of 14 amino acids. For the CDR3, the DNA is TGTGCCACCAGCAGAGGACAGGGTGGGACACCCCTCCACTTT. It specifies CATSRGQGGTPLHF.